These 16 T cell receptor beta chains share one sample of origin, sequenced in a study of T cell repertoires in cytomegalovirus infection. TCRdb re-called the reads through MiXCR, storing one row per CDR3 protein. The sample has about 500,000 distinct CDR3 sequences, 30% to 40% seen once; the top ten hold 17%. These receptors are not linked to any known antigen. The specimen comprised cultured PBMCs, sampled from culture after CMV antigen stimulation. The receptor set was obtained from a human donor in good health (CMV status not recorded). Some clones in this sample may be carry-over from other donors' samples.

The chain recombines TRBV6-2 or TRBV6-3 with TRBJ1-1; 10 bases agree with TRBD1. The germline gives CDR1 MNHEY, CDR2 SVGEGT. This CDR3 has 15 residues. V lost 4 bases to trimming and J lost 4 bases; unmatched junction nucleotides: 6. This CDR3 reads CASSSRGQGFTEAFF. Here the CDR3 DNA reads TGTGCCAGCAGTTCCCGGGGACAGGGGTTCACTGAAGCTTTCTTT.

The chain employs TRBV19 and TRBJ1-5; 8 bases fit TRBD1. The trim removed 4 bases at V and 4 bases at J, leaving 3 bases unmatched. The V gene's germline CDR1 is LNHDA and CDR2 SQIVND (reference sequence). The CDR3 contains 14 residues. In DNA, the CDR3 is TGTGCCAGTAGTACGACAGGGGCGAATCAGCCCCAGCATTTT. It yields the protein CASSTTGANQPQHF.

The chain uses TRBV6-5 and TRBJ2-7; D is unclear. Germline V gene lookup returns CDR1 MNHEY and CDR2 SVGAGI. The CDR3 runs 15 residues. The germline V and J ends were trimmed by 5 bases and 0 bases, with 14 bases remaining between them. CDR3 DNA sequence: TGTGCCAGCAGTCGACGGGTGGGCATCTCCTACGAGCAGTACTTC. Protein sequence: CASSRRVGISYEQYF.

This clonotype was found a few times. The chain couples TRBV7-2 to TRBJ2-1; D is undetermined. Per the germline V gene, CDR1 is SGHTA and CDR2 is FQGNSA. V was clipped by 2 bases and J by 9 bases, with 8 bases between them. The CDR3 has 12 amino acids. In nucleotides, the CDR3 is TGTGCCAGCAGCTTATCGAGAGGTGAGCAGTTCTTC. This encodes CASSLSRGEQFF.

The table lists this clonotype with a few counts. The rearrangement links TRBV7-9 to TRBJ2-6; the D is unclear. The V gene's germline CDR1 is SEHNR and CDR2 FQNEAQ (reference sequence). This CDR3 has 15 residues. V lost 2 bases and J lost 1, with 6 bases in between. CDR3 sequence (DNA): TGTGCCAGCAGCTTATTCCTATCTGGGGCCAACGTCCTGACTTTC. Its protein is CASSLFLSGANVLTF.

The J gene is TRBJ1-1, the V gene TRBV6-1; TRBD1 matches at 8 bases. V lost 0 bases and J lost 3; bases outside the gene matches: 6. CDR3 length: 16 amino acids. Germline CDR1 reads MNHNS; CDR2 reads SASEGT. The CDR3 loop is CASSEARNRGDTEAFF. The CDR3 DNA follows: TGTGCCAGCAGTGAAGCGCGTAACAGGGGGGACACTGAAGCTTTCTTT.

The chain recombines TRBV29-1 with TRBJ2-7; D possibly corresponds to TRBD2 (5 bases). Germline lookup yields CDR1 SQVTM and CDR2 ANQGSEA. With 4 bases removed from V and 3 bases from J, the gap between germline ends came to 16 bases. The CDR3 runs to 14 residues. The CDR3 DNA reads TGCAGCGTTGTGGAAACTAGAAGCAGCTACGAGCAGTACTTC. This gives the protein CSVVETRSSYEQYF.

The chain links TRBV4-1 to TRBJ2-3; D may be TRBD1 or TRBD2 (5 bases each). Germline V gene data show CDR1 as MGHRA and CDR2 as YSYEKL. This CDR3 is 16 amino acids long. The V end lost 1 base, the J end lost 6 bases, and 17 bases lay between the germline ends. CDR3 nucleotides: TGCGCCAGCAGCCAAGCTCCCCGGGACGTCACGGATACGCAGTATTTT. It yields the protein CASSQAPRDVTDTQYF.

The chain uses TRBV12-3 or TRBV12-4 and TRBJ2-1, with 7 bases fitting TRBD2. The CDR3 loop spans 15 amino acids. The junction had 9 bases not matched to a gene; V was cut back by 0 bases and J by 10 bases. CDR3 in DNA: TGTGCCAGCAGTTTAGCGGGAGGGCCATCGGTGGAGCAGTTCTTC. Its translation: CASSLAGGPSVEQFF.

This clonotype was detected only a few times. The gene calls are TRBV3-1 and TRBJ1-2; D is possibly TRBD1 (6 bases). Germline assignment: CDR1 LGHDT and CDR2 YNNKEL (reference sequence). CDR3 length: 16 amino acids. V lost 4 bases to trimming and J lost 1 base, with 16 bases between them. The CDR3 DNA is TGTGCCAGCAGCCCTACGACCCTACAGGGTAACTATGGCTACACCTTC. Translation gives CASSPTTLQGNYGYTF.

This clonotype has a handful of counts. J is TRBJ2-1 and V is TRBV6-1; D might be TRBD1 or TRBD2, each matching 5 bases. There are 12 residues in the CDR3. The V and J ends lost 7 bases and 14 bases respectively, with 18 bases between them. In germline, CDR1 is MNHNS, CDR2 SASEGT. CDR3 nucleotides: TGTGCCAGCACCGGAACGAGGGGAAATAAGTTCTTC. This sequence encodes CASTGTRGNKFF.

V is TRBV7-3 and J is TRBJ2-1; TRBD2 aligns across 11 bases. Germline loops: CDR1 SGHTA, CDR2 FQGTGA. Trimming at V came to 2 bases and at J to 1 base, leaving 7 bases not matched to a gene. The CDR3 runs 18 residues. The CDR3 here is CASSLSASGRSSYNEQFF. DNA of the CDR3: TGTGCCAGCAGCTTATCGGCTAGCGGGAGGAGTTCCTACAATGAGCAGTTCTTC.

The chain links TRBV14 to TRBJ1-1; D call uncertain. Trimming removed 1 base from V and 0 bases from J, with 15 bases in between. The CDR3 totals 17 residues. The germline V gene has CDR1 SGHDN and CDR2 FVKESK. The CDR3 DNA reads TGTGCCAGCAGCCAAGGGTCAGGCGGATTCATGAACACTGAAGCTTTCTTT. It translates to CASSQGSGGFMNTEAFF.

This clonotype occurred a few times. The chain is built from TRBV25-1 and TRBJ1-1, with D hard to call. The CDR3 loop spans 14 amino acids. Germline values: CDR1 MGHDK, CDR2 SYGVNS. V lost 9 bases, J lost 6 bases, and 20 bases lay in between. Written as DNA, the CDR3 is TGTGCCAGTCGCCTCGGTGGTGATGGCGCTGAAGCTTTCTTT. Its translation: CASRLGGDGAEAFF.

The V gene is TRBV28, the J gene TRBJ1-5, with TRBD1 identical over 7 bases. The ends lost 4 bases at V and 0 bases at J; junction bases unmatched: 3. The CDR3 has 15 residues. The germline CDR1 and CDR2 sequences are MDHEN and SYDVKM. Written as DNA, the CDR3 is TGTGCCAGCAGTTCGGACAGGTATAGCAATCAGCCCCAGCATTTT. Translating it yields CASSSDRYSNQPQHF.

This clonotype was counted only a few times. One end of the junction varies from germline; a read error may be responsible. V usage is TRBV28 and J usage is TRBJ2-7; 13 nucleotides align to TRBD2. Per the germline V gene, CDR1 is MDHEN and CDR2 is SYDVKM. This CDR3 comprises 15 residues. The CDR3 reads CASSIWTSGSYEQYF. The CDR3 DNA follows: TGTGCCAGCAGTATATGGACTAGCGGGAGCTACGAGCAGTACTTC.